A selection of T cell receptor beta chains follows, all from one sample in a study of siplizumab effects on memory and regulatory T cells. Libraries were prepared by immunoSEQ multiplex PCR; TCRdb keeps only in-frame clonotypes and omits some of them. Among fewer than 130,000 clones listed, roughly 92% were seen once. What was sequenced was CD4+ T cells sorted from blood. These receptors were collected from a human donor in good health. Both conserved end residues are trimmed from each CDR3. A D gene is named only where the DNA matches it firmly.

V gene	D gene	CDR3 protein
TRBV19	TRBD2	ASSIVGQAGFYEQY
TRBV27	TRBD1	ASSFRTPGQGRETQY
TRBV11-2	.	ASSFPVPMQF
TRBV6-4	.	ASSKEMAADTQY
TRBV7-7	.	ASSLPLRTTYEQY
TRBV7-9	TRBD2	ASSSSTRTSGANEQF
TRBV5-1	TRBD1	ASSLAKGAGEKLF
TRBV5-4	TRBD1	ASSLKGAEGYT
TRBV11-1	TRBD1	ASSPNLRTGLETQY
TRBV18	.	ASSERQDEKLF
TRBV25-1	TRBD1	ASETSRGPPEAF
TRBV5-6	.	ASSLFGLLSNSPLH
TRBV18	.	ASSPPVMGETQY
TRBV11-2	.	ASSPRFSGNTIY
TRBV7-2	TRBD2	ASRLTAGGRYEQY
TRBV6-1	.	ASSAGNYGYT
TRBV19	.	ASSIGRQYEQY
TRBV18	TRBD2	ASSPPLLAGERGEQF
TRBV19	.	ASDPRGDKNIQY
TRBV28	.	ASQVSNQPQH
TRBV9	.	ASSPGRREEENGYT
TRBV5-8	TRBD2	ASRKLTSGPSHEQY
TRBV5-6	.	ASSSLGGENEQY
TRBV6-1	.	ASSEAGGERVLQPQH
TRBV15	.	ATSSGATVRHEQF
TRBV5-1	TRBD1	ASSAGTGNTEAF
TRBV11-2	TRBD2	ASSYTSARYEQY
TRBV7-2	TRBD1	ASSGRRQGQAYGYT
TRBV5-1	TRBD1	ASSLGRGQTGYT
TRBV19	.	ASSFTGYTEAF
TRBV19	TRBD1	ASSIGGTGGYEQY
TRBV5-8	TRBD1	ASSSDRGRGGNQPQH